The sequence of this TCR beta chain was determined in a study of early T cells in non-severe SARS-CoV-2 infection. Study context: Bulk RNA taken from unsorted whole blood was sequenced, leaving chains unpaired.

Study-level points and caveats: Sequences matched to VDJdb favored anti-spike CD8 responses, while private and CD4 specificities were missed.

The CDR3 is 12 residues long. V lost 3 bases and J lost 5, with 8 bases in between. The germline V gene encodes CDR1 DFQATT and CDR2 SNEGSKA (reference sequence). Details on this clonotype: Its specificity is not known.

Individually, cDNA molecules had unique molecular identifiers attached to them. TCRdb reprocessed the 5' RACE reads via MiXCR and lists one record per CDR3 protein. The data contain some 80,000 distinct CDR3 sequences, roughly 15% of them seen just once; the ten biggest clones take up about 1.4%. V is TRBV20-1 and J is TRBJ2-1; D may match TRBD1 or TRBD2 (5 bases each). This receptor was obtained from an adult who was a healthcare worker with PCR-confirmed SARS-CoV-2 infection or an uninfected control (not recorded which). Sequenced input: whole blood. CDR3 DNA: TGCAGTGCTAGGAGGGGACACAATGAGCAGTTCTTC. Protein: CSARRGHNEQFF.